Below are 20 T cell receptor beta chains sequenced from a single sample in a study of blood T cell repertoires in COVID-19. Generated by immunoSEQ multiplex PCR, the TCRdb table keeps only in-frame clones and is missing some. This sample yields around 230,000 clones, of which over 70% are seen a single time; around 30% belongs to the top ten. The material sequenced was peripheral blood. These receptors all come from a man aged 35 to 55 with acute or convalescent COVID-19.

The chain links TRBV10-3 to TRBJ1-1; D remains unclear. Germline V gene sequence: CDR1 ENHRY, CDR2 SYGVKD. The CDR3 length is 15 residues. V dropped 7 bases and J dropped 4 bases, with 19 bases sitting between them. In nucleotides, the CDR3 is TGTGCCATCACCTACGCGGCCCCGGGTTTCACTGAAGCTTTCTTT. This encodes CAITYAAPGFTEAFF.

This rearrangement joins TRBV10-3 to TRBJ1-2, with D tentatively TRBD1 (6 bases). The CDR3 sequence is 14 residues long. From germline, CDR1 is ENHRY and CDR2 SYGVKD. V was pared by 2 bases and J by 6 bases, with 13 bases between. CDR3 residues: CAISESQGMDGYTF. CDR3 nucleotide sequence: TGTGCCATCAGTGAGAGCCAGGGGATGGATGGCTACACCTTC.

This clone came up many times. The chain joins TRBV28 to TRBJ1-4, with D tentatively TRBD1 (5 bases). There are 14 residues in the CDR3. V lost 7 bases, J lost 3 bases, and 12 bases lay in between. Looked up from germline, CDR1 is MDHEN and CDR2 is SYDVKM. CDR3 protein: CASTLGGANEKLFF. The CDR3 nucleotides are TGTGCCAGCACCCTGGGGGGAGCTAATGAAAAACTGTTTTTT.

The rearrangement joins TRBV19 to TRBJ2-5, with 10 bases lining up with TRBD2. Losses at the gene ends were 6 bases for V and 0 bases for J; bases not matched to a gene: 4. The CDR3 runs to 15 residues. Looked up from germline, CDR1 is LNHDA and CDR2 is SQIVND (reference sequence). The CDR3 bases are TGTGCCAGTAGGGAACTAGCGGGGAACCAAGAGACCCAGTACTTC. Translated, it gives CASRELAGNQETQYF.

The CDR3 sequence: CASSPGRRNGYTF. The DNA of the CDR3 is TGTGCCAGCTCTCCAGGGCGTAGGAATGGCTACACCTTC. V is TRBV18 and J is TRBJ1-2; D may be TRBD1 (5 bases). This CDR3 has 13 residues. Germline V lookup: CDR1 KGHSH, CDR2 LQKENI. Trimming pared 6 bases from V and 6 bases from J, leaving 14 bases between. Drawing the rest from reference TRBV18 and TRBJ1-2, the complete variable domain is NAGVMQNPRHLVRRRGQEARLRCSPMKGHSHVYWYRQLPEEGLKFMVYLQKENIIDESGMPKERFSAEFPKEGPSILRIQQVVRGDSAAYFCASSPGRRNGYTFGSGTRLTVV.

V and J are TRBV6-5 and TRBJ1-1; 7 positions agree with TRBD1. The CDR3 length is 15 residues. Losses at the gene ends were 4 bases for V and 1 base for J; bases not matched to a gene: 6. Germline assignment: CDR1 MNHEY and CDR2 SVGAGI. CDR3 sequence: CASSSYGQENTEAFF. For the CDR3, the DNA is TGTGCCAGCAGTTCCTATGGACAGGAGAACACTGAAGCTTTCTTT.

The rearrangement joins TRBV7-2 to TRBJ1-1; TRBD1 agrees at 8 bases. The CDR3 covers 16 residues. V trimming: 1 base; J trimming: 2 bases; junction bases outside the gene matches: 6. Germline assignment: CDR1 SGHTA and CDR2 FQGNSA. CDR3 DNA: TGTGCCAGCAGCTTAGTTGGGACAGGTTTTAACACTGAAGCTTTCTTT. Amino acids: CASSLVGTGFNTEAFF. The complete variable domain, with remaining parts taken from reference TRBV7-2 and TRBJ1-1, reads GAGVSQSPSNKVTEKGKDVELRCDPISGHTALYWYRQSLGQGLEFLIYFQGNSAPDKSGLPSDRFSAERTGGSVSTLTIQRTQQEDSAVYLCASSLVGTGFNTEAFFGQGTRLTVV.

This clone was picked up a small number of times. This rearrangement joins TRBV10-3 to TRBJ2-2; TRBD1 matches at 10 bases. CDR1 and CDR2 (germline): ENHRY, SYGVKD. This CDR3 is 14 amino acids long. V was pared by 9 bases and J by 5 bases, with 6 bases of the junction left unmatched. This CDR3 is CAISGQGITGELFF. The CDR3 DNA reads as TGTGCCATATCGGGACAGGGGATAACCGGGGAGCTGTTTTTT.

This chain uses TRBV7-6 with TRBJ2-3, with 11 bases fitting TRBD2. The ends lost 0 bases at V and 9 bases at J; junction bases unmatched: 11. Germline lookup yields CDR1 SGHVS and CDR2 FNYEAQ. This CDR3 has 17 amino acids. Written as DNA, the CDR3 is TGTGCCAGCAGCTTAGCGTTGCGGCTAGCGGGAGGTTTAACGCAGTATTTT. It specifies CASSLALRLAGGLTQYF.

V and J are TRBV19 and TRBJ1-6; 8 bases are a match to TRBD1. The CDR3 is made up of 15 amino acids. Trimming took 9 bases from V and 8 from J; bases not matched to a gene: 12. The germline gives CDR1 LNHDA, CDR2 SQIVND (reference sequence). The CDR3 DNA reads TGTGCCAGCCGCGACAGGGGTATCGACGATTCACCCCTCCACTTT. Protein: CASRDRGIDDSPLHF.

The rearrangement uses TRBV28 and TRBJ1-1; D possibly corresponds to TRBD1 (5 bases). Trimming left V 1 base short and J 3 bases short, with 9 bases between. Germline V gene lookup returns CDR1 MDHEN and CDR2 SYDVKM. The CDR3 extends over 14 amino acids. CDR3 region: CASSLLSGHTEAFF. DNA of the CDR3: TGTGCCAGCAGTTTATTGTCAGGGCACACTGAAGCTTTCTTT.

The chain uses TRBV7-9 and TRBJ2-4, with 11 bases aligning to TRBD2. Germline CDR1 reads SEHNR; CDR2 reads FQNEAQ (reference sequence). Losses at the gene ends were 3 bases for V and 0 bases for J; bases not matched to a gene: 10. This CDR3 spans 19 amino acids. The CDR3 protein is CASSFSHTGLAVAKNIQYF. DNA of the CDR3: TGTGCCAGCAGCTTTAGCCACACGGGACTAGCGGTAGCCAAAAACATTCAGTACTTC.

The chain links TRBV7-6 to TRBJ2-2, with D possibly TRBD1 on 6 matching bases. This CDR3 is 16 amino acids long. CDR1 and CDR2 from the germline V gene are SGHVS and FNYEAQ. V gave up 4 bases and J gave up 0 bases, with 12 bases separating them. The CDR3 DNA reads as TGTGCCAGCAGCTCTCAGACAGGTTCGAACACCGGGGAGCTGTTTTTT. Protein: CASSSQTGSNTGELFF.

The chain joins TRBV10-3 to TRBJ2-1; TRBD2 is a possible D gene (6 bases). The V end lost 2 bases, the J end lost 2 bases, and 16 bases lay between the germline ends. Germline V gene lookup returns CDR1 ENHRY and CDR2 SYGVKD. CDR3 length: 17 residues. CDR3 DNA: TGTGCCATCAGTGAGAGTGCCGGGAGACGCCCCTACAATGAGCAGTTCTTC. It yields the protein CAISESAGRRPYNEQFF.

Of note for this clone: This sample also contains other DNA sequences that code for the same CDR3. The rearrangement joins TRBV18 to TRBJ2-1; 8 bases align to TRBD2. Germline V gives CDR1 KGHSH, CDR2 LQKENI. V lost 3 bases to trimming and J lost 0 bases; unmatched junction nucleotides: 7. The CDR3 is 17 residues long. This chain's CDR3 is CASSPEVSGSSYNEQFF. The CDR3 region has the DNA TGTGCCAGCTCACCCGAGGTGAGCGGGAGCTCCTACAATGAGCAGTTCTTC.

The V call is TRBV19, the J call TRBJ2-1; 10 bases agree with TRBD1. V was clipped by 1 base and J by 7 bases; unmatched bases: 7. The V gene's germline CDR1 is LNHDA and CDR2 SQIVND (reference sequence). The CDR3 length is 16 residues. The CDR3 DNA reads TGTGCCAGTAGTATAGGGGGACAGGGGATAGTGAATGAGCAGTTCTTC. This translates into CASSIGGQGIVNEQFF.

The rearrangement joins TRBV6-5 to TRBJ1-5; 7 bases line up with TRBD1. The CDR3 covers 15 residues. Trimming took 6 bases from V and 1 from J; bases not matched to a gene: 6. Germline V gene sequence: CDR1 MNHEY, CDR2 SVGAGI. CDR3 nucleotide sequence: TGTGCCAGCAGAAGCAGGGGGAAGAGCAATCAGCCCCAGCATTTT. Its protein product is CASRSRGKSNQPQHF.

The J gene is TRBJ2-7, the V gene TRBV5-1; the D gene is possibly TRBD1 (6 bases). Between the trimmed V and J ends, which lost 0 bases and 1 base, there was a span of 11 bases. The CDR3 has 15 residues. In germline, CDR1 is SGHRS, CDR2 YFSETQ. The CDR3 here is CASSLVSGDSYEQYF. The DNA of the CDR3 is TGCGCCAGCAGCTTGGTTTCAGGGGATTCCTACGAGCAGTACTTC.

The rearrangement links TRBV27 to TRBJ2-5; no definite D call. V was pared by 0 bases and J by 2 bases, with 7 bases between. The germline gives CDR1 MNHEY, CDR2 SMNVEV (reference sequence). This CDR3 is 14 amino acids long. This CDR3 reads CASSLSRLQETQYF. The DNA for the CDR3 is TGTGCCAGCAGTTTATCGCGGCTACAAGAGACCCAGTACTTC.

The J gene is TRBJ2-1, the V gene TRBV6-5; TRBD1 aligns across 8 bases. The CDR3 loop spans 14 amino acids. Germline CDR1 and CDR2: MNHEY and SVGAGI. V was clipped by 2 bases and J by 7 bases; unmatched bases: 4. This CDR3 reads CASSYRQGRNEQFF. CDR3 coding DNA: TGTGCCAGCAGTTACAGACAGGGGCGGAATGAGCAGTTCTTC.